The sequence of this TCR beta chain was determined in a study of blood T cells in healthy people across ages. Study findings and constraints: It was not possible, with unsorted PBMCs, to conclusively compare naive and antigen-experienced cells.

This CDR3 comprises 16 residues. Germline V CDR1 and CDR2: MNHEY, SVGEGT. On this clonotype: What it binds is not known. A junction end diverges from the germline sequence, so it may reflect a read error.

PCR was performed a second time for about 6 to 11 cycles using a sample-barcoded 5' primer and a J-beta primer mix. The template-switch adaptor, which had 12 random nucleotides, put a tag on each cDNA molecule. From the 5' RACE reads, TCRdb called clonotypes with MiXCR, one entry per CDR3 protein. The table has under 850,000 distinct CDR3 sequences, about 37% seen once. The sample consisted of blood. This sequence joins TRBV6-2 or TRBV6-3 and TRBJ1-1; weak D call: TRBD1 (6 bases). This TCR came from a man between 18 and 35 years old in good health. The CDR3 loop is CASSYSIRDKNTGAFF. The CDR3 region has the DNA TGTGCCAGCAGTTACTCGATTAGGGACAAGAACACTGGAGCTTTCTTT.